The present T cell receptor beta chain was sequenced within a study of control samples from healthy donors and cancer patients. This CDR3 is built from 13 residues. Germline V CDR1 and CDR2: SQVTM, ANQGSEA. The V gene end was trimmed by 6 bases and the J gene end by 3 bases; junction bases not matched to a gene: 3. TCRdb's table, derived via immunoSEQ multiplex PCR, lists solely in-frame clones and lacks some. Of some 150,000 clones detected, roughly 91% appear once; the ten largest clones hold about 1.6%. The sequenced sample consisted of blood. The source of this sequence is a woman aged 25 to 39 in good health. The rearrangement joins TRBV29-1 to TRBJ1-2, with 11 bases identical to TRBD1. This CDR3 reads CSVRTGGDYGYTF. CDR3 bases: TGCAGCGTAAGGACAGGGGGCGACTATGGCTACACCTTC. Combining the CDR3 with reference TRBV29-1 and TRBJ1-2 gives the whole variable domain SAVISQKPSRDICQRGTSLTIQCQVDSQVTMMFWYRQQPGQSLTLIATANQGSEATYESGFVIDKFPISRPNLTFSTLTVSNMSPEDSSIYLCSVRTGGDYGYTFGSGTRLTVV.